This T cell receptor beta chain originates from a study of OX40 agonist ivuxolimab in advanced cancers. Study context: Patients were infused with ivuxolimab every 2 weeks at 0.01 to 10 mg/kg.

Libraries were prepared by immunoSEQ multiplex PCR; TCRdb keeps only in-frame clonotypes and omits some of them. The table shows around 79,000 clones, with 86% occurring only once. The CDR3 is 15 amino acids. V was pared by 1 base and J by 6 bases, with 18 bases between. Germline CDR1 GTSNPN, CDR2 SVGIG (reference sequence). The rearrangement uses TRBV30 and TRBJ1-2; D possibly corresponds to TRBD1 (6 bases). The sequencing here drew on CD4+ or CD8+ T cells sorted from blood, taken in a trial of the OX40 agonist ivuxolimab. The TCR sequence derives from an adult with an advanced solid tumor such as melanoma, head and neck, liver or kidney cancer. CDR3 sequence: CAWSAMVNGGHGYTF. The DNA for the CDR3 is TGTGCCTGGAGTGCCATGGTGAACGGGGGGCATGGCTACACCTTC.